The rows below give T cell receptor beta chains drawn from one sample of a study of blood T cell repertoires in COVID-19. TCRdb keeps only in-frame clones here, not all; method: immunoSEQ multiplex PCR. The sample contains more than 110,000 clones, 78% of which appear only once. Input material: PBMCs or T cells enriched from blood (not recorded which). The receptor source for this set is a woman in her forties or fifties who had recovered from COVID-19. The CDR3 runs from the conserved cysteine through the conserved F or W. The D gene is left open where the match is weak. For some rows the clone size is stated as once, few or many, or as a class when expanded; others skip it.

length: 16
V: TRBV7-9
D: -
J: TRBJ1-1
size: many
CDR3: CASSRDTWIWGTEAFF
DNA: TGTGCCAGCAGCCGGGACACCTGGATATGGGGCACTGAAGCTTTCTTT

length: 12
V: TRBV6-5
D: -
J: TRBJ1-4
size: -
CDR3: CASSHDREKLFF
DNA: TGTGCCAGCAGCCACGACAGGGAAAAACTGTTTTTT

length: 15
V: TRBV4-2
D: TRBD1
J: TRBJ1-4
size: few
CDR3: CASSQGSTGGEKLFF
DNA: TGTGCCAGCAGCCAAGGCTCCACAGGGGGTGAAAAACTGTTTTTT

length: 15
V: TRBV6-5
D: -
J: TRBJ2-3
size: -
CDR3: CASSPGLERTDTQYF
DNA: TGTGCCAGCAGCCCGGGACTCGAACGCACAGATACGCAGTATTTT

length: 16
V: TRBV9
D: TRBD1
J: TRBJ2-1
size: -
CDR3: CASSAVRGSSYNEQFF
DNA: TGTGCCAGCAGCGCCGTCAGGGGGAGCTCCTACAATGAGCAGTTCTTC

length: 13
V: TRBV5-1
D: -
J: TRBJ2-3
size: once
CDR3: CASSLVPADTQYF
DNA: TGCGCCAGCAGCTTGGTACCGGCAGATACGCAGTATTTT

length: 15
V: TRBV18
D: -
J: TRBJ2-3
size: -
CDR3: CASSPPGRGGDTQYF
DNA: TGTGCCAGCTCACCCCCCGGTCGGGGTGGAGATACGCAGTATTTT

length: 14
V: TRBV2
D: TRBD1
J: TRBJ2-2
size: -
CDR3: CASKGQPNTGELFF
DNA: TGTGCCAGCAAGGGACAGCCGAACACCGGGGAGCTGTTTTTT

length: 15
V: TRBV4-2
D: -
J: TRBJ2-5
size: -
CDR3: CASSQDMGGQETQYF
DNA: TGTGCCAGCAGCCAAGATATGGGGGGACAAGAGACCCAGTACTTC

length: 15
V: TRBV7-2
D: TRBD1
J: TRBJ2-7
size: once
CDR3: CASSLVGQGAYEQYF
DNA: TGTGCCAGCAGCTTAGTTGGGCAGGGGGCCTACGAGCAGTACTTC

length: 14
V: TRBV5-1
D: TRBD2
J: TRBJ2-3
size: -
CDR3: CATRPTSGGDTQYF
DNA: TGCGCCACCCGCCCGACTAGCGGGGGAGATACGCAGTATTTT

length: 17
V: TRBV4-2
D: -
J: TRBJ2-3
size: -
CDR3: CASSRLGPEISADTQYF
DNA: TGTGCCAGCAGCCGCCTGGGTCCTGAGATAAGCGCAGATACGCAGTATTTT

length: 13
V: TRBV7-9
D: -
J: TRBJ2-3
size: few
CDR3: CASSLDTSDTQYF
DNA: TGTGCCAGCAGCTTAGACACGTCAGATACGCAGTATTTT

length: 16
V: TRBV11-1
D: TRBD2
J: TRBJ2-1
size: -
CDR3: CASSPRAGGDTSEQFF
DNA: TGTGCCAGCAGCCCACGAGCGGGGGGGGACACCTCAGAGCAGTTCTTC

length: 13
V: TRBV29-1
D: TRBD1
J: TRBJ1-2
size: -
CDR3: CSVASGQNYGYTF
DNA: TGCAGCGTTGCCTCGGGACAGAACTATGGCTACACCTTC

length: 15
V: TRBV5-1
D: -
J: TRBJ2-5
size: -
CDR3: CASSLGQVGGETQYF
DNA: TGCGCCAGCAGCTTGGGGCAGGTGGGAGGAGAGACCCAGTACTTC

length: 17
V: TRBV24-1
D: TRBD1
J: TRBJ1-2
size: -
CDR3: CATSDPRGQGGPTGYTF
DNA: TGTGCCACCAGTGATCCCCGAGGACAGGGGGGCCCTACGGGCTACACCTTC

length: 20
V: TRBV5-1
D: TRBD2
J: TRBJ2-1
size: once
CDR3: CASSPSWGRAGTSGVHEQFF
DNA: TGCGCCAGCAGCCCAAGTTGGGGTAGGGCCGGGACTAGCGGGGTCCATGAGCAGTTCTTC

length: 17
V: TRBV5-1
D: -
J: TRBJ2-3
size: -
CDR3: CASSLAGGLIGDGTQYF
DNA: TGCGCCAGCAGCTTGGCCGGCGGGTTAATAGGAGATGGTACGCAGTATTTT

length: 18
V: TRBV3-1/TRBV3-2
D: -
J: TRBJ1-3
size: once
CDR3: CASSYQQGGGPPGNTIYF
DNA: TGTGCCAGCAGCTACCAGCAAGGGGGGGGACCGCCAGGAAACACCATATATTTT

length: 15
V: TRBV5-6
D: -
J: TRBJ1-1
size: -
CDR3: CASSLVYRGNTEAFF
DNA: TGTGCCAGCAGCTTGGTTTATCGGGGGAACACTGAAGCTTTCTTT

length: 15
V: TRBV13
D: TRBD2
J: TRBJ2-3
size: -
CDR3: CASSLRRGGLEAQYF
DNA: TGTGCCAGCAGCTTGAGGCGGGGGGGCCTGGAGGCGCAGTATTTT

length: 14
V: TRBV18
D: -
J: TRBJ2-5
size: -
CDR3: CASSSWTDQETQYF
DNA: TGTGCCAGCTCATCGTGGACAGATCAAGAGACCCAGTACTTC

length: 14
V: TRBV7-8
D: -
J: TRBJ1-5
size: many
CDR3: CASSGAAINQPQHF
DNA: TGTGCCAGCAGTGGAGCGGCAATCAATCAGCCCCAGCATTTT

length: 16
V: TRBV2
D: -
J: TRBJ2-2
size: once
CDR3: CASSVIRPGNTGELFF
DNA: TGTGCCAGCAGTGTAATTAGGCCAGGGAACACCGGGGAGCTGTTTTTT

length: 13
V: TRBV12-3/TRBV12-4
D: -
J: TRBJ2-7
size: -
CDR3: CVSTTYLSYEQYF
DNA: TGTGTCAGCACCACGTACCTATCCTACGAGCAGTACTTC

length: 14
V: TRBV5-1
D: -
J: TRBJ2-7
size: few
CDR3: CASSLDRPRDEQYF
DNA: TGCGCCAGCAGCTTGGATCGGCCGCGGGACGAGCAGTACTTC

length: 17
V: TRBV3-1/TRBV3-2
D: TRBD2
J: TRBJ2-5
size: -
CDR3: CASSHNKGLAGLETQYF
DNA: TGTGCCAGCAGCCACAACAAGGGACTAGCGGGTTTAGAGACCCAGTACTTC

length: 13
V: TRBV5-1
D: -
J: TRBJ1-4
size: -
CDR3: CASSRDSYEKLFF
DNA: TGCGCCAGCAGCAGGGACTCCTATGAAAAACTGTTTTTT

length: 12
V: TRBV23-1
D: -
J: TRBJ1-2
size: many
CDR3: CASSREVCGYTF
DNA: TGCGCCAGCAGCAGGGAAGTTTGTGGCTACACCTTC

length: 16
V: TRBV27
D: TRBD1
J: TRBJ1-1
size: -
CDR3: CASSFSPPTGATEAFF
DNA: TGTGCCAGCAGTTTTTCCCCACCGACAGGGGCGACTGAAGCTTTCTTT

length: 14
V: TRBV24-1
D: -
J: TRBJ2-1
size: -
CDR3: CATSDGNARDEQFF
DNA: TGTGCCACCAGTGATGGGAACGCCAGGGATGAGCAGTTCTTC

length: 17
V: TRBV3-1/TRBV3-2
D: TRBD2
J: TRBJ2-1
size: -
CDR3: CASSHLTGTRAYNEQFF
DNA: TGTGCCAGCAGCCACCTAACCGGGACTAGGGCTTACAATGAGCAGTTCTTC

length: 15
V: TRBV11-3
D: -
J: TRBJ1-1
size: few
CDR3: CASSLGPGENTEAFF
DNA: TGTGCCAGCAGCTTAGGTCCAGGGGAGAACACTGAAGCTTTCTTT

length: 17
V: TRBV28
D: -
J: TRBJ2-7
size: -
CDR3: CASSFPIGRDTQYEQYF
DNA: TGTGCCAGCAGTTTCCCTATCGGCCGGGACACCCAGTACGAGCAGTACTTC

length: 13
V: TRBV6-5
D: -
J: TRBJ2-5
size: -
CDR3: CASSYSDPGAQYF
DNA: TGTGCCAGCAGTTACTCGGACCCGGGGGCCCAGTACTTC

length: 15
V: TRBV27
D: TRBD1
J: TRBJ1-2
size: -
CDR3: CASSSGGRRNYGYTF
DNA: TGTGCCAGCAGTTCAGGGGGACGGAGGAACTATGGCTACACCTTC

length: 13
V: TRBV6-1
D: TRBD1
J: TRBJ1-5
size: -
CDR3: CASSEPAGQGQHF
DNA: TGTGCCAGCAGTGAACCTGCTGGACAGGGCCAGCATTTT

length: 13
V: TRBV6-5
D: -
J: TRBJ2-7
size: -
CDR3: CASSNTGDYEQYF
DNA: TGTGCCAGCAGTAACACAGGAGACTACGAGCAGTACTTC

length: 14
V: TRBV28
D: -
J: TRBJ2-2
size: -
CDR3: CASNLGGLGGELFF
DNA: TGTGCCAGCAACTTGGGGGGGCTAGGCGGGGAGCTGTTTTTT

length: 11
V: TRBV29-1
D: -
J: TRBJ2-3
size: -
CDR3: CSGTSTDTQYF
DNA: TGCAGCGGGACTAGCACAGATACGCAGTATTTT

length: 16
V: TRBV18
D: TRBD1
J: TRBJ1-2
size: -
CDR3: CASSPSAQQGAFGYTF
DNA: TGTGCCAGCTCACCAAGCGCCCAGCAGGGGGCTTTTGGCTACACCTTC

length: 11
V: TRBV20-1
D: -
J: TRBJ2-1
size: -
CDR3: CSATNNNEQFF
DNA: TGCAGTGCTACCAACAATAATGAGCAGTTCTTC

length: 15
V: TRBV9
D: TRBD1
J: TRBJ2-1
size: -
CDR3: CASSARRGPNNEQFF
DNA: TGTGCCAGCAGCGCTAGAAGGGGGCCGAACAATGAGCAGTTCTTC